This TCR beta chain came from a study of blood T cell repertoires in COVID-19. For the study at large: Acute and convalescent COVID-19 samples came from the United States, Italy and Spain. PBMCs, B-cell-depleted T cells, or T cells provided the cDNA or gDNA that made up the material.

Some clones are missing from TCRdb's copy, which holds only in-frame ones; the method was immunoSEQ multiplex PCR. The table has over 200,000 clones, roughly 77% seen once; the top ten hold nearly 9.5%. Per germline, CDR1 SGHNT and CDR2 YYREEE (reference sequence). V dropped 4 bases and J dropped 7 bases, with 14 bases sitting between them. The CDR3 extends over 13 amino acids. Those enrolled, adults aged 18 to 89 years, came from roughly 22 US areas. The source material was PBMCs or T cells enriched from blood (not recorded which). The gene calls are TRBV5-4 and TRBJ1-1, with D perhaps matching TRBD1 (6 bases). This clonotype originated in a man aged 40-50 years who had recovered from COVID-19. CDR3 coding DNA: TGTGCCAGCAGCAGACAGGTGAACCGTGAAGCTTTCTTT. Protein product: CASSRQVNREAFF.